This is a list of T cell receptor beta chains from one sample in a study of blood T cell repertoires in COVID-19. Method: immunoSEQ multiplex PCR; TCRdb's copy keeps in-frame clones and lacks some. The profile shows tens of thousands of clones, around 91% of them singletons. The sequenced sample was peripheral blood. Receptor source: a man aged 45-60 years with acute or convalescent COVID-19. CDR3s include the opening cysteine and the closing phenylalanine or tryptophan. The order of the fields is J gene, D gene, clone size, V gene, CDR3 protein, CDR3 DNA. D genes are given only for firm matches. A clone size is listed for some rows: how often the clone was seen (once, few, many), or a class if it is expanded.

TRBJ2-3	.	.	TRBV4-2	CASSQDLAPDTQYF	TGTGCCAGCAGCCAAGACCTAGCACCAGATACGCAGTATTTT
TRBJ1-1	.	.	TRBV30	CAFVTPGTLTEAFF	TGTGCCTTCGTCACCCCCGGGACACTAACTGAAGCTTTCTTT
TRBJ2-7	.	.	TRBV5-6	CASSLDGDRSWYF	TGTGCCAGCAGCTTGGACGGCGACAGGTCTTGGTACTTC
TRBJ1-5	.	.	TRBV4-1	CASSQALTGTQPQHF	TGCGCCAGCAGCCAAGCCCTGACGGGTACTCAGCCCCAGCATTTT
TRBJ2-7	TRBD2	.	TRBV6-5	CASRGAGGWEQYF	TGTGCCAGCAGGGGAGCGGGAGGCTGGGAGCAGTACTTC
TRBJ2-2	.	.	TRBV21-1	CASSINRGLGTGELFF	TGTGCCAGCAGCATCAACAGGGGGCTAGGCACCGGGGAGCTGTTTTTT
TRBJ2-3	TRBD2	.	TRBV11-3	CASSLGVSGTKEDTQYF	TGTGCCAGCAGCTTAGGGGTTAGCGGGACCAAGGAGGATACGCAGTATTTT
TRBJ1-2	.	.	TRBV10-3	CAISGSRTVPAYGYTF	TGTGCCATCAGCGGGTCCCGGACAGTTCCCGCTTATGGCTACACCTTC
TRBJ1-5	.	.	TRBV15	CATSRAPTGSNQPQHF	TGTGCCACCAGCAGAGCTCCGACCGGGAGCAATCAGCCCCAGCATTTT
TRBJ1-1	.	.	TRBV19	CASSIGLAEAFF	TGTGCCAGTAGTATCGGTTTAGCTGAAGCTTTCTTT
TRBJ2-1	TRBD2	.	TRBV30	CAWSPLRLAGGTKQFF	TGTGCCTGGAGTCCACTAAGACTAGCGGGAGGGACAAAGCAGTTCTTC
TRBJ2-3	TRBD2	.	TRBV5-5	CASGRLAGLTDTQYF	TGTGCCAGCGGCAGACTAGCGGGACTCACAGATACGCAGTATTTT
TRBJ1-5	TRBD1	.	TRBV6-5	CASSRGQGGNQPQHF	TGTGCCAGCAGCCGTGGACAGGGTGGCAATCAGCCCCAGCATTTT
TRBJ2-5	.	.	TRBV15	CATRGSDRFRETQYF	TGTGCCACCCGGGGATCGGATAGATTTCGAGAGACCCAGTACTTC
TRBJ2-2	.	.	TRBV15	CATSRDQSVDTGELFF	TGTGCCACCAGCAGAGATCAAAGCGTGGACACCGGGGAGCTGTTTTTT
TRBJ2-7	TRBD2	once	TRBV11-2	CASSRGTSGRLPYEQYF	TGTGCCAGCAGCCGCGGGACTAGCGGGAGACTCCCCTACGAGCAGTACTTC
TRBJ2-1	TRBD2	.	TRBV5-1	CASSSAGSEGNEQFF	TGCGCCAGCAGCTCAGCGGGAAGTGAGGGCAATGAGCAGTTCTTC
TRBJ2-1	TRBD1	.	TRBV19	CASSTRQGARNEQFF	TGTGCCAGTAGTACCAGACAGGGGGCTAGGAATGAGCAGTTCTTC
TRBJ2-2	TRBD2	.	TRBV5-1	CASSFTSGSGTGELFF	TGCGCCAGCAGCTTCACTAGCGGGAGTGGGACCGGGGAGCTGTTTTTT
TRBJ1-5	TRBD1	.	TRBV5-5	CASSLGQDNQPQHF	TGTGCCAGCAGCCTGGGACAGGACAATCAGCCCCAGCATTTT
TRBJ2-3	TRBD1	.	TRBV29-1	CSVAGTGDTDTQYF	TGCAGCGTTGCCGGGACAGGAGACACAGATACGCAGTATTTT
TRBJ2-3	TRBD2	.	TRBV5-1	CASSLVREADTQYF	TGCGCCAGCAGCTTGGTTCGGGAGGCGGATACGCAGTATTTT
TRBJ2-2	TRBD2	.	TRBV19	CASSTLAVDTGELFF	TGTGCCAGTAGCACACTAGCGGTTGACACCGGGGAGCTGTTTTTT
TRBJ1-4	.	.	TRBV6-1	CASSEWTEGEKLFF	TGTGCCAGCAGTGAATGGACAGAGGGTGAAAAACTGTTTTTT
TRBJ2-2	TRBD1	.	TRBV6-5	CASRGAGGPGELFF	TGTGCCAGCAGGGGGGCAGGGGGCCCAGGGGAGCTGTTTTTT
TRBJ2-5	.	.	TRBV21-1	CASSTSSYGQETQYF	TGTGCCAGCAGCACGTCCTCCTACGGGCAAGAGACCCAGTACTTC
TRBJ1-1	.	.	TRBV14	CASSQAGVGAPGAFF	TGTGCCAGCAGCCAAGCGGGGGTGGGCGCTCCTGGGGCTTTCTTT
TRBJ2-7	.	.	TRBV15	CATSRDGGPYEQYF	TGTGCCACCAGCAGGGACGGGGGACCCTACGAGCAGTACTTC
TRBJ2-7	TRBD2	.	TRBV11-3	CASSLAGSGSYYEQYF	TGTGCCAGCAGCTTAGCAGGGAGCGGGAGTTACTACGAGCAGTACTTC
TRBJ2-2	.	.	TRBV5-1	CASSLTVNTGELFF	TGCGCCAGCAGCTTGACAGTGAACACCGGGGAGCTGTTTTTT
TRBJ2-2	TRBD2	.	TRBV4-1	CASSQVSWEGTGELFF	TGCGCCAGCAGCCAAGTTTCTTGGGAGGGCACCGGGGAGCTGTTTTTT